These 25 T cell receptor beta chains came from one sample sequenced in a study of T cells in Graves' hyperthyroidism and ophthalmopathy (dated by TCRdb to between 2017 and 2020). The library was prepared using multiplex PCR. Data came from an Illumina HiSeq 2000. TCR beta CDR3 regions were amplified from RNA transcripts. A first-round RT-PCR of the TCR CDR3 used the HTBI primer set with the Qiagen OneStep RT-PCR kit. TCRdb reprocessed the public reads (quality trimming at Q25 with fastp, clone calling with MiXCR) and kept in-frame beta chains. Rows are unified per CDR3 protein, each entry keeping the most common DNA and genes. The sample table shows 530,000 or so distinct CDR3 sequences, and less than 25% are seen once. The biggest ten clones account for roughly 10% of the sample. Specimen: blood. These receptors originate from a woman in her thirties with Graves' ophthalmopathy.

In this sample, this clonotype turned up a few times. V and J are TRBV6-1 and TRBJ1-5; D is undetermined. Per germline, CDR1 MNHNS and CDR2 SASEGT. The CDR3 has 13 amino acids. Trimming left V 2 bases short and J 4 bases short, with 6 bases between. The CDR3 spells CASSEWVNQPQHF. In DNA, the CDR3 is TGTGCCAGCAGTGAATGGGTAAATCAGCCCCAGCATTTT.

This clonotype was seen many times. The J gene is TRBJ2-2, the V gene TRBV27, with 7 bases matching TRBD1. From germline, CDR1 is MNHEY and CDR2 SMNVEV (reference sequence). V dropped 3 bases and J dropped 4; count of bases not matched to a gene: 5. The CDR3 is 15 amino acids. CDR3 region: CASSLDRSGTGELFF. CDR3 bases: TGTGCCAGCAGTTTGGACAGGTCGGGCACCGGGGAGCTGTTTTTT.

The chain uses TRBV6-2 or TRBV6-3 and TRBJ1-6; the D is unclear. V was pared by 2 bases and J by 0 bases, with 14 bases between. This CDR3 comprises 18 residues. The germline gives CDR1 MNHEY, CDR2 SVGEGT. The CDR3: CASSYNELPSSYNSPLHF. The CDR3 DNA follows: TGTGCCAGCAGTTACAACGAGCTACCTAGCTCCTATAATTCACCCCTCCACTTT.

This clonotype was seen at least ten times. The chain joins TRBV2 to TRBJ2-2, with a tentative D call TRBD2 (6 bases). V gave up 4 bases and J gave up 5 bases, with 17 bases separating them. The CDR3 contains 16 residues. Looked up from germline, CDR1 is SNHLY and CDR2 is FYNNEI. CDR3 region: CASSVETLGGTGELFF. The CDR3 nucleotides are TGTGCCAGCAGTGTCGAGACCCTCGGAGGGACCGGGGAGCTGTTTTTT. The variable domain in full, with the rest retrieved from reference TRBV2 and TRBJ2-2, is EPEVTQTPSHQVTQMGQEVILRCVPISNHLYFYWYRQILGQKVEFLVSFYNNEISEKSEIFDDQFSVERPDGSNFTLKIRSTKLEDSAMYFCASSVETLGGTGELFFGEGSRLTVL.

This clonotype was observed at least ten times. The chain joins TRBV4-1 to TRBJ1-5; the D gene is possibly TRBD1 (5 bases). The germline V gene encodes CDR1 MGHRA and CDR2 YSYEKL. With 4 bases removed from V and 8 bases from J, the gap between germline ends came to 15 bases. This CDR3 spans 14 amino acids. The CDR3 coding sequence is TGCGCCAGCAGCCCCCGCCAGGGATCGGAGCCCCAGCATTTT. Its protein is CASSPRQGSEPQHF.

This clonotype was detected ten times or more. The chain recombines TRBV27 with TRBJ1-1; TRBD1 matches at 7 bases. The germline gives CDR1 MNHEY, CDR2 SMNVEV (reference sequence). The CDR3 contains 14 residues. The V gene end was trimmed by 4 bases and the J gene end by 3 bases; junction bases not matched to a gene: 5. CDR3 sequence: CASSSDRRYTEAFF. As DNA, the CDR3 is TGTGCCAGCAGTTCGGACAGGAGGTACACTGAAGCTTTCTTT.

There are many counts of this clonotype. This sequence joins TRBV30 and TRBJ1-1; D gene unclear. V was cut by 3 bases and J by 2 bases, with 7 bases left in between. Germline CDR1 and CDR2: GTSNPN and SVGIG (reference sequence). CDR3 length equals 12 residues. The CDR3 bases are TGTGCCTGGAGAACCACCAACACTGAAGCTTTCTTT. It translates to CAWRTTNTEAFF.

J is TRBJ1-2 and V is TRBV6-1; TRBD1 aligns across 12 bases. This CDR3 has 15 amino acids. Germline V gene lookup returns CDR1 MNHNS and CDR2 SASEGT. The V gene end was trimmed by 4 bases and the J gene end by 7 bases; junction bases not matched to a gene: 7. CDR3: CASSAAGTGGAGYTF. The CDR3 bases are TGTGCCAGCAGTGCCGCCGGGACAGGGGGCGCTGGCTACACCTTC.

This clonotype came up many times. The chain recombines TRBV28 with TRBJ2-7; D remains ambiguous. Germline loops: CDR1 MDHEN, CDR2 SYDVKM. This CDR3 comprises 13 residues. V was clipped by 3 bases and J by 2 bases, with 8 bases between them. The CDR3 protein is CASSFGTPYEQYF. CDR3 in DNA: TGTGCCAGCAGTTTCGGCACGCCCTACGAGCAGTACTTC. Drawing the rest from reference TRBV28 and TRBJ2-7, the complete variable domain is DVKVTQSSRYLVKRTGEKVFLECVQDMDHENMFWYRQDPGLGLRLIYFSYDVKMKEKGDIPEGYSVSREKKERFSLILESASTNQTSMYLCASSFGTPYEQYFGPGTRLTVT.

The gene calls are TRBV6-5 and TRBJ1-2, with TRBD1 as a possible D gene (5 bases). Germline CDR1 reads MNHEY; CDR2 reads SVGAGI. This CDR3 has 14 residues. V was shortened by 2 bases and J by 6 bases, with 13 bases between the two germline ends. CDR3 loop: CASSYLSGGDGYTF. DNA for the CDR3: TGTGCCAGCAGTTACCTCTCGGGAGGGGATGGCTACACCTTC.

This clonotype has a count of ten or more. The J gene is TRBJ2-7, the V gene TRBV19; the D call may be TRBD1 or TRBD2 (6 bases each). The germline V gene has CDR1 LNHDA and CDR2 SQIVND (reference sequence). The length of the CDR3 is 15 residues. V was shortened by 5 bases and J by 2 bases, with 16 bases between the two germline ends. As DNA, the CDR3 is TGTGCCAGTAGTCGGAACTTAGGGGGGCCCTACGAGCAGTACTTC. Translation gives CASSRNLGGPYEQYF.

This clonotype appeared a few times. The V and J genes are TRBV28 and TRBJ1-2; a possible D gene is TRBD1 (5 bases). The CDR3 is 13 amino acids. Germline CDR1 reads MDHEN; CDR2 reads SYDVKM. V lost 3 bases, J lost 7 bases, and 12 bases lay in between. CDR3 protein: CASSLGQGPGYTF. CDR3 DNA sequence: TGTGCCAGCAGTTTGGGTCAGGGCCCTGGCTACACCTTC.

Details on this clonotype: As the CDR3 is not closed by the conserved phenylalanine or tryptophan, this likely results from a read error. CDR3 sequence reads: CASSYSGSTVGTEAFL. CDR3 in DNA: TGTGCCAGCAGTTACTCAGGTAGCACAGTGGGCACTGAAGCTTTCCTT. J is TRBJ1-1 and V is TRBV6-5, with D unresolved. The V end lost 0 bases, the J end lost 4 bases, and 15 bases lay between the germline ends. Germline assignment: CDR1 MNHEY and CDR2 SVGAGI. The CDR3 has 16 residues.

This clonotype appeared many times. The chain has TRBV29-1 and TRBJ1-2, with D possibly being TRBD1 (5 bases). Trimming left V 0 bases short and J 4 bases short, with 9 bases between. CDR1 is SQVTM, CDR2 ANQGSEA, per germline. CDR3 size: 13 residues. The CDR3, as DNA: TGCAGCGTTGAAGAACAGGCGGGCTATGGCTACACCTTC. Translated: CSVEEQAGYGYTF.

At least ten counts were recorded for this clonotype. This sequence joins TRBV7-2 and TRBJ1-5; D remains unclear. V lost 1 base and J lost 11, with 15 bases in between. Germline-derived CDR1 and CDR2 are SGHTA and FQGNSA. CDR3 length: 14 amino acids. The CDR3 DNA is TGTGCCAGCAGCTTAGAAGGCGTCCCCCTGGCCCAGCATTTT. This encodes CASSLEGVPLAQHF.

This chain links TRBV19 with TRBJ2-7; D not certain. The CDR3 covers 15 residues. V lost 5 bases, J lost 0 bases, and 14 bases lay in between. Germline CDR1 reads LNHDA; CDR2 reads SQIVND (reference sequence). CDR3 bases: TGTGCCAGTAGTGAGGCGAACCCCGCCTCCTACGAGCAGTACTTC. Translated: CASSEANPASYEQYF.

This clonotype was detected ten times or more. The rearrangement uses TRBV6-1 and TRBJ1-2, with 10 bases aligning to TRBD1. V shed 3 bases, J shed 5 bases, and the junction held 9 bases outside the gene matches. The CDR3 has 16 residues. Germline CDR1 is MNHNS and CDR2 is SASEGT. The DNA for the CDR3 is TGTGCCAGCAGTGACCGGGACAGGGGAACCACATATGGCTACACCTTC. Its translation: CASSDRDRGTTYGYTF.

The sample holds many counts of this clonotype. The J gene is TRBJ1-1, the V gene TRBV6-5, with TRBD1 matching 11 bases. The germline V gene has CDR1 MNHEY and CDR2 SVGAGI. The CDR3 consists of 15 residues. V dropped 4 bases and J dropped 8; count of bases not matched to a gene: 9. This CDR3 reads CASSSGTGGGGEAFF. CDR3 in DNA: TGTGCCAGCAGTTCCGGGACAGGGGGTGGTGGAGAAGCTTTCTTT.

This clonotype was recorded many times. The CDR3 nucleotides are TGTGCCAGCAGTGATTCCGGCGTTGTTTTAGAAGCTTTCTTT. This translates into CASSDSGVVLEAFF. J is TRBJ1-1 and V is TRBV2; D remains unclear. CDR3 length equals 14 residues. Germline V gives CDR1 SNHLY, CDR2 FYNNEI. Trimming took off 3 bases at V and 8 bases at J, with 16 bases between the two ends.

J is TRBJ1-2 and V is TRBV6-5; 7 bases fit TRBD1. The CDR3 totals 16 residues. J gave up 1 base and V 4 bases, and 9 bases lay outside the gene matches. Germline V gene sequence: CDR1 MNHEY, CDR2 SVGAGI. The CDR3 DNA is TGTGCCAGCAGTTTAAATGGAGGGGGCTATAACTATGGCTACACCTTC. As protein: CASSLNGGGYNYGYTF.

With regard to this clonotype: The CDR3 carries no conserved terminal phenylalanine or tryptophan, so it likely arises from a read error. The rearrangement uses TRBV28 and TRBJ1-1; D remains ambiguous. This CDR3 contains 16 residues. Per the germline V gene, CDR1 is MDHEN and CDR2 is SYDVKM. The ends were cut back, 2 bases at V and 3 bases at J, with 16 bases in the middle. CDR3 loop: CASSLKSGIPDTEAFV. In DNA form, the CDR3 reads TGTGCCAGCAGTTTAAAGTCAGGCATACCAGACACTGAAGCTTTCGTT.

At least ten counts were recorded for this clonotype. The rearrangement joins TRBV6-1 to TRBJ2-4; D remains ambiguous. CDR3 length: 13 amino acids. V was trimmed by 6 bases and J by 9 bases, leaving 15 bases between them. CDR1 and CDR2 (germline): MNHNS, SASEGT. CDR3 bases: TGTGCCAGCAGGCCTCCGGGCGACTCCATTCAGTACTTC. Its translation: CASRPPGDSIQYF.

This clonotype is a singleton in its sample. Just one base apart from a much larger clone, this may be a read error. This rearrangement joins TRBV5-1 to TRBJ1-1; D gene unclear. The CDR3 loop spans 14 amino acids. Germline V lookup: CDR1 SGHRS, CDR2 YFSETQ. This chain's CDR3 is CTSSLGPRGTEAFF. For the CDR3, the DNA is TGCACCAGCAGCTTGGGTCCGCGGGGCACTGAAGCTTTCTTT.

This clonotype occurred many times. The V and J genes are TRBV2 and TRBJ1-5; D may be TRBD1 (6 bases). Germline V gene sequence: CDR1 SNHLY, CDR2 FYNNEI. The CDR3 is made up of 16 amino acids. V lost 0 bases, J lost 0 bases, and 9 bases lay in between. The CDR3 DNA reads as TGTGCCAGCAGTGAAGCAGGGGGTTATAGCAATCAGCCCCAGCATTTT. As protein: CASSEAGGYSNQPQHF.

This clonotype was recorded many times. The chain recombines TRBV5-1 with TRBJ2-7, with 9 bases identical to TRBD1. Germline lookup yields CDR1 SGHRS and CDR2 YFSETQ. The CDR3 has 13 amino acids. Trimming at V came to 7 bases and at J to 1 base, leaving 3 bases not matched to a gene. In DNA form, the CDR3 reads TGCGCCAGCCGGGACAGGGAGTCCTACGAGCAGTACTTC. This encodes CASRDRESYEQYF.